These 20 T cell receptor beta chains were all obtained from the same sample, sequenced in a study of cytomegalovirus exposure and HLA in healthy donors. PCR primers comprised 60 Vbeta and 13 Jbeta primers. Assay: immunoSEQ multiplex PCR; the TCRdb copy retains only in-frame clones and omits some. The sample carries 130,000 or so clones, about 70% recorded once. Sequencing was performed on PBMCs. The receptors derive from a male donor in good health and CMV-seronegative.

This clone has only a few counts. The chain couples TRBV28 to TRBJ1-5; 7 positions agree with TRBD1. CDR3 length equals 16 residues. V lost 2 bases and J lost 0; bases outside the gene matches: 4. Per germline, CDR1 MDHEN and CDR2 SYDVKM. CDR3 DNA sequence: TGTGCCAGCAGTTTACCCGGGACAGTTAGCAATCAGCCCCAGCATTTT. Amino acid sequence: CASSLPGTVSNQPQHF.

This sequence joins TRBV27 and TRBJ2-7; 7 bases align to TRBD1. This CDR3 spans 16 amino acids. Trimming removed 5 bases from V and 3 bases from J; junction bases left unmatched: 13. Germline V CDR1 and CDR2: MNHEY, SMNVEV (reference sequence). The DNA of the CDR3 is TGTGCCAGCAGTCCAGAAGCCGGGACAGCCAACTACGAGCAGTACTTC. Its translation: CASSPEAGTANYEQYF.

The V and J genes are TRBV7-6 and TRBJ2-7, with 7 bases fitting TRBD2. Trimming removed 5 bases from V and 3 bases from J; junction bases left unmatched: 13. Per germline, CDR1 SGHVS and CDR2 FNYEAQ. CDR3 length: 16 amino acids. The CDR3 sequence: CASSPGGSSGLYEQYF. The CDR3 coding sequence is TGTGCCAGCAGCCCTGGAGGGTCTAGCGGTCTCTACGAGCAGTACTTC. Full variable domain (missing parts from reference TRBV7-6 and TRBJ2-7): GAGVSQSPRYKVTKRGQDVALRCDPISGHVSLYWYRQALGQGPEFLTYFNYEAQQDKSGLPNDRFSAERPEGSISTLTIQRTEQRDSAMYRCASSPGGSSGLYEQYFGPGTRLTVT.

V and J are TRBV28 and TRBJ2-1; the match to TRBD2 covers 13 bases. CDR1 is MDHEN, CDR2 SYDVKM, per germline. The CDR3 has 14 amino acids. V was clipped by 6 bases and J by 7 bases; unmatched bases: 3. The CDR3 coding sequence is TGTGCCAGCAGACCGGGACTAGCGGGAAATGAGCAGTTCTTC. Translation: CASRPGLAGNEQFF.

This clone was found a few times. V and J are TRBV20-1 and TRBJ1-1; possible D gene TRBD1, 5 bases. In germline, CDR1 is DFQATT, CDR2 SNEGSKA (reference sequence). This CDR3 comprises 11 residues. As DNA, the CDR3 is TGCAGCGCGACAGTGAACACTGAAGCTTTCTTT. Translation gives CSATVNTEAFF.

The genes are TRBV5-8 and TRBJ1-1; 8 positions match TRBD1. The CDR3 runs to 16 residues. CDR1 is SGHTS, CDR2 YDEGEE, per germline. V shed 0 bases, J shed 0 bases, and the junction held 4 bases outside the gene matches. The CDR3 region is CASSLDRGAVNTEAFF. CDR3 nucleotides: TGTGCCAGCAGCTTGGACAGGGGGGCGGTGAACACTGAAGCTTTCTTT.

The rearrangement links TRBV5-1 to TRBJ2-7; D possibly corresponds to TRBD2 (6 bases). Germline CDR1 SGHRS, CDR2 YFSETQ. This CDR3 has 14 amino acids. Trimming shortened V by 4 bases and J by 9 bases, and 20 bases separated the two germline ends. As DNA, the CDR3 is TGCGCCAGCAGCCGCGGGACTCCATCGGCCGGGCAGTACTTC. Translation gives CASSRGTPSAGQYF. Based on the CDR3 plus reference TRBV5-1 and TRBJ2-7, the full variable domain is KAGVTQTPRYLIKTRGQQVTLSCSPISGHRSVSWYQQTPGQGLQFLFEYFSETQRNKGNFPGRFSGRQFSNSRSEMNVSTLELGDSALYLCASSRGTPSAGQYFGPGTRLTVT.

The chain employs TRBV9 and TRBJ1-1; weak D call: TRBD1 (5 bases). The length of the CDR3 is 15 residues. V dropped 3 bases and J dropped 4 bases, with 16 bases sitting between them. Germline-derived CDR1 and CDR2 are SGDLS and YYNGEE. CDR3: CASSAIATGSTEAFF. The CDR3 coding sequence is TGTGCCAGCAGCGCTATTGCAACAGGATCCACTGAAGCTTTCTTT.

The CDR3 loop reads CASSRAPGYEQYF. CDR3 in DNA: TGTGCCAGCAGCCGGGCGCCGGGGTACGAGCAGTACTTC. The rearrangement uses TRBV11-2 and TRBJ2-7; TRBD2 is a possible D gene (5 bases). V was shortened by 5 bases and J by 4 bases, with 12 bases between the two germline ends. Germline CDR1 reads SGHAT; CDR2 reads FQNNGV. This CDR3 contains 13 residues.

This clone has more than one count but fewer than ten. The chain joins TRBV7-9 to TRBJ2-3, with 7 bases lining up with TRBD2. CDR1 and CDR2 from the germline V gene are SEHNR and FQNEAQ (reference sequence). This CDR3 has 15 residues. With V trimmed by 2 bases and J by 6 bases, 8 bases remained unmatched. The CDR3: CASSLPRGRDDTQYF. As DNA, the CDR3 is TGTGCCAGCAGCTTACCCCGGGGGAGGGATGATACGCAGTATTTT.

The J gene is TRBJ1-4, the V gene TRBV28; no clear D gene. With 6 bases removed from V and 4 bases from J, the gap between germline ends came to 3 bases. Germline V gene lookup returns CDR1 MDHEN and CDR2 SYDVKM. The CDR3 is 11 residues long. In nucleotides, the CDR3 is TGTGCCAGCAGCAATAATGAAAAACTGTTTTTT. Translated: CASSNNEKLFF.

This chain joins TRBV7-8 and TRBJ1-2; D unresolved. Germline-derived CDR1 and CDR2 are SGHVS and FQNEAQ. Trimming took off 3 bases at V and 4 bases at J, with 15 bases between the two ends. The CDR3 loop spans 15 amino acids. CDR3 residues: CASSLGRITSYGYTF. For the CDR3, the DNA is TGTGCCAGCAGCTTGGGTAGGATTACTAGCTATGGCTACACCTTC.

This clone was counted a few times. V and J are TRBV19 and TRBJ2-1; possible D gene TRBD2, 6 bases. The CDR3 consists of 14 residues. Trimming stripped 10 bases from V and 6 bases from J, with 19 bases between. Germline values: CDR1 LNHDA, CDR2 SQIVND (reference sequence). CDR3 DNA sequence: TGTGCCAACCACCCGCGCGGGGTTGCCAATGAGCAGTTCTTC. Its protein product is CANHPRGVANEQFF.

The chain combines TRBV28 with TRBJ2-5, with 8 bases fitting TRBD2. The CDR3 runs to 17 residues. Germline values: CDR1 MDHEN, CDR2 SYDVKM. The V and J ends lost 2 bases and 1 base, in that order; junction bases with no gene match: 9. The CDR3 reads CASSLTKASGRQETQYF. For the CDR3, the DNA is TGTGCCAGCAGTTTAACGAAGGCTAGCGGGCGCCAAGAGACCCAGTACTTC.

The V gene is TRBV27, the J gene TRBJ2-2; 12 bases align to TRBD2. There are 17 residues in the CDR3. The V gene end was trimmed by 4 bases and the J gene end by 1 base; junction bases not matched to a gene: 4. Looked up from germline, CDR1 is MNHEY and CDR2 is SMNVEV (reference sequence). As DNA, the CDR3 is TGTGCCAGCAGTTCCTCGGGACTAGCGGGGAACACCGGGGAGCTGTTTTTT. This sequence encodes CASSSSGLAGNTGELFF.

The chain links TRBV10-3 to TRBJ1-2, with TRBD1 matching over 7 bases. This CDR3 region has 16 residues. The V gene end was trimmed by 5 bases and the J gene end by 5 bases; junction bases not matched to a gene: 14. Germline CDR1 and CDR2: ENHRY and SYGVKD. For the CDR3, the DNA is TGTGCCATCAGTCCGTCAACAGACAGGGAAGGATATGGCTACACCTTC. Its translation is CAISPSTDREGYGYTF.

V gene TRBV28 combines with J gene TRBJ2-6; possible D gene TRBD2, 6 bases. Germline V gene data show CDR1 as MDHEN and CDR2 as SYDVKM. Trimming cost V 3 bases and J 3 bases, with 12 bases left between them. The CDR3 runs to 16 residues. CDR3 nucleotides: TGTGCCAGCAGTTTCGGAGGGGCTAGTGGGGCCAACGTCCTGACTTTC. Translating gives CASSFGGASGANVLTF.

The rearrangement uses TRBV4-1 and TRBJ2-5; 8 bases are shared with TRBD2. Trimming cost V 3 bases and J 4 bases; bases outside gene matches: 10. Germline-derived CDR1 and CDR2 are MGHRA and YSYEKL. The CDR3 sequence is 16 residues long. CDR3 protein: CASSHPPPSGGETQYF. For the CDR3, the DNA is TGCGCCAGCAGCCACCCCCCCCCGAGCGGGGGAGAGACCCAGTACTTC.

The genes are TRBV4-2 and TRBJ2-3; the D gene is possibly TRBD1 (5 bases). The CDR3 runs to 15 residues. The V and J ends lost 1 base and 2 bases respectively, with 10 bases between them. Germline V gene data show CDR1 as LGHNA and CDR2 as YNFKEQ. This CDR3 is CASSQGGAITDTQYF. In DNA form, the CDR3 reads TGTGCCAGCAGCCAAGGTGGGGCCATCACAGATACGCAGTATTTT.

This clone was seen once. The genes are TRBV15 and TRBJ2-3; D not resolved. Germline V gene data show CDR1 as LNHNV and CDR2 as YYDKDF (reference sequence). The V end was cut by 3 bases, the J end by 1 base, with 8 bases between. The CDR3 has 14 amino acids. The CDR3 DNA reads TGTGCCACCAGCAGGGCTCCTCGCACAGATACGCAGTATTTT. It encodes CATSRAPRTDTQYF.